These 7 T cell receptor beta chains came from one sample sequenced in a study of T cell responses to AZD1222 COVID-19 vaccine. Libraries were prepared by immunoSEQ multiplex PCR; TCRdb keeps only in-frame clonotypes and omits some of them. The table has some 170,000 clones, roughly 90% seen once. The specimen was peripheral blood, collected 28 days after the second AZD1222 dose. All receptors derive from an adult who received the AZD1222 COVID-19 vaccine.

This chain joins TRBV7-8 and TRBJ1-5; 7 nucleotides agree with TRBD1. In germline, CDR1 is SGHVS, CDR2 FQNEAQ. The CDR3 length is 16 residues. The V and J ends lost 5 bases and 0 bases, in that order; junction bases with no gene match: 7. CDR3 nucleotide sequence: TGTGCCAGCAGCATAACCGGGACAGCTAGCAATCAGCCCCAGCATTTT. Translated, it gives CASSITGTASNQPQHF.

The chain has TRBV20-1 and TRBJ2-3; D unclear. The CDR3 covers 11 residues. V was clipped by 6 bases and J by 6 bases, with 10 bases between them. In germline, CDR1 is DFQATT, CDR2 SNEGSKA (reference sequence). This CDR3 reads CSAPLGDTQYF. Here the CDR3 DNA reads TGCAGTGCCCCCTTGGGGGATACGCAGTATTTT.

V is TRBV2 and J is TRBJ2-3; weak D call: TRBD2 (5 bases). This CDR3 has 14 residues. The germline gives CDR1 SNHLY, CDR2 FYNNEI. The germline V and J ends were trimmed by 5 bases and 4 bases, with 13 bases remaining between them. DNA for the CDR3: TGTGCCAGCAGTAACCCTTCGGAGGCAGATACGCAGTATTTT. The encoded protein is CASSNPSEADTQYF.

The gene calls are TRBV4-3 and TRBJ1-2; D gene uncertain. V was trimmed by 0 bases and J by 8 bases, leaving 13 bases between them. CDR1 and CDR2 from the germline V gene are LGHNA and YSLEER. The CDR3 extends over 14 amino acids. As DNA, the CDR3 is TGCGCCAGCAGCCAAGATCGACCCATGGGAGGCTACACCTTC. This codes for CASSQDRPMGGYTF.

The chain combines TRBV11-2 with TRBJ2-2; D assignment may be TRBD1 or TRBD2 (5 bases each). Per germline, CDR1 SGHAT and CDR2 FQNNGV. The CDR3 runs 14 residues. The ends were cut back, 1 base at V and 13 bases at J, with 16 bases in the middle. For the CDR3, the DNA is TGTGCCAGCAGCTTAGCCGGGGCCCGCTCGAGGCTGTTTTTT. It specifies CASSLAGARSRLFF. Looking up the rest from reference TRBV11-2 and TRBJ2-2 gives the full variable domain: EAGVAQSPRYKIIEKRQSVAFWCNPISGHATLYWYQQILGQGPKLLIQFQNNGVVDDSQLPKDRFSAERLKGVDSTLKIQPAKLEDSAVYLCASSLAGARSRLFFGEGSRLTVL.

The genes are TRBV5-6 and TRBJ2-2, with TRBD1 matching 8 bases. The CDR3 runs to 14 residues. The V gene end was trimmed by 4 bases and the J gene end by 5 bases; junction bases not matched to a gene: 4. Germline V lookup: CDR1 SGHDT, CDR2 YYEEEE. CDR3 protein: CASSGQGGTGELFF. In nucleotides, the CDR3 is TGTGCCAGCAGCGGACAGGGTGGAACCGGGGAGCTGTTTTTT.

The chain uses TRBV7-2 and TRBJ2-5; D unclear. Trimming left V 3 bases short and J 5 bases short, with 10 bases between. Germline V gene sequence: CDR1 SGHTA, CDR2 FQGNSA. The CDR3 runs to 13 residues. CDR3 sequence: CASSFQVRETQYF. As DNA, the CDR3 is TGTGCCAGCAGCTTTCAAGTCCGGGAGACCCAGTACTTC.